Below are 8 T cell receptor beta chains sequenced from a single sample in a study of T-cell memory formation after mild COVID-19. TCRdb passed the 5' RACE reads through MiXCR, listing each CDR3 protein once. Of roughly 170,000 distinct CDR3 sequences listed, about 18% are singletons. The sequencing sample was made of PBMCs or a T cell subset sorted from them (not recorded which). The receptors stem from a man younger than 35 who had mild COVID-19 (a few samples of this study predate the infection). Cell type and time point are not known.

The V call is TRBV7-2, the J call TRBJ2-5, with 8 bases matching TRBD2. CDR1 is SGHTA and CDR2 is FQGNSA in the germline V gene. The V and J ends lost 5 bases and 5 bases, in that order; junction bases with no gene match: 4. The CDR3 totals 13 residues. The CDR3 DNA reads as TGTGCCAGCAGCGAACTAGCGGTGGAGACCCAGTACTTC. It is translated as CASSELAVETQYF.

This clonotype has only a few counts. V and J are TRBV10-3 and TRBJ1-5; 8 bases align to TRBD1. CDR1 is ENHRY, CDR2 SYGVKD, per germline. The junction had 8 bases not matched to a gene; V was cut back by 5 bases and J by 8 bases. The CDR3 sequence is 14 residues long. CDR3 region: CAISQDRGAEPQHF. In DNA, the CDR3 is TGTGCCATCAGTCAAGACAGGGGTGCGGAGCCCCAGCATTTT.

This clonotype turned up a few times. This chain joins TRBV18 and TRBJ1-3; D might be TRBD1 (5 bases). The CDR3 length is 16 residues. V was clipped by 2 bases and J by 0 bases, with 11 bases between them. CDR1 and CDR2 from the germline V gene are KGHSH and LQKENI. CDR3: CASSPDSYSSGNTIYF. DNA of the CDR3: TGTGCCAGCTCACCAGACAGCTACTCCTCTGGAAACACCATATATTTT.

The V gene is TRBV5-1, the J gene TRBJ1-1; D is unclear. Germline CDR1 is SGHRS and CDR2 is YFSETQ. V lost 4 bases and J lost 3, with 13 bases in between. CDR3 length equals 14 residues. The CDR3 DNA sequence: TGCGCCAGCAGCGTCGGAGGGATCGACACTGAAGCTTTCTTT. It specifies CASSVGGIDTEAFF.

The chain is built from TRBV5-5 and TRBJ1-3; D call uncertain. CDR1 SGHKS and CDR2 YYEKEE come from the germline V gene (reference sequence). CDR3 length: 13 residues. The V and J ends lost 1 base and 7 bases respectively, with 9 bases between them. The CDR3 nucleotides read TGTGCCAGCAGCTTGACAGCGGCTAACACCATATATTTT. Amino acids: CASSLTAANTIYF.

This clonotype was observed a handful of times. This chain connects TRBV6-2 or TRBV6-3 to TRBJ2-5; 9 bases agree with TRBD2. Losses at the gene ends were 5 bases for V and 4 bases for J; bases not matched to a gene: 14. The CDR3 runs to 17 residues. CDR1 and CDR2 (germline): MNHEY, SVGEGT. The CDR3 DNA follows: TGTGCCAGCAGTGTGAGCGGGGGGACCACTATCCCAGAGACCCAGTACTTC. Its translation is CASSVSGGTTIPETQYF.

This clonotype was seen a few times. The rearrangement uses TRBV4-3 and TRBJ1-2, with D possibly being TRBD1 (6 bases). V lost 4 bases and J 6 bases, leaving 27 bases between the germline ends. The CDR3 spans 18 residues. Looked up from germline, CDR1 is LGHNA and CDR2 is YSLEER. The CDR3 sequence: CASSPGLGRSRGFDGYTF. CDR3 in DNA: TGCGCCAGCAGCCCAGGACTGGGCCGGAGCAGGGGTTTCGATGGCTACACCTTC.

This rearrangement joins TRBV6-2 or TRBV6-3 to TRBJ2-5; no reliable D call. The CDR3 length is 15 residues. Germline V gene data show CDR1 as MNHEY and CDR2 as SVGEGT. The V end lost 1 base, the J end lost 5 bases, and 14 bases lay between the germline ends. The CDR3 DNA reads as TGTGCCAGCAGTTACTTGGAGCTGTCTAGGGAGACCCAGTACTTC. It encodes CASSYLELSRETQYF.